This is a list of T cell receptor beta chains from one sample in a study of Graves' ophthalmopathy and Graves' hyperthyroidism. TCRdb called the multiplex PCR reads again in MiXCR, with one record for every CDR3 protein. The profile shows hundreds of thousands of distinct CDR3 sequences, 22% of them singletons. Input material: peripheral blood. The receptors stem from a woman younger than 30 with stable Graves' hyperthyroidism. Some clones in this sample may be carry-over from other donors' samples. Each CDR3 is given with its conserved first and last residue. D genes are given only for firm matches. Some rows have no size entry. The others give once, few or many, or a class for an expanded clone.

>many|TRBV6-1|-|TRBJ2-2
CASPEGPNTGELFF
>-|TRBV5-6|-|TRBJ2-5
CASSSSTEETQYF
>many|TRBV7-3|TRBD2|TRBJ2-7
CASSKTGTSGYEQYF
>many|TRBV12-3/TRBV12-4|TRBD1|TRBJ2-5
CASSFSTGGSETQYF
>few|TRBV28|TRBD2|TRBJ2-7
CASSGTSPYEQYF
>-|TRBV30|-|TRBJ1-1
CARGMANTEAFF
>-|TRBV18|-|TRBJ2-2
CASSLTDKNTGELFF
>-|TRBV20-1|TRBD1|TRBJ1-1
CSAPKQGAVEAFF
>-|TRBV12-3/TRBV12-4|-|TRBJ1-2
CASRRVGHTLGYTF
>few|TRBV9|-|TRBJ2-2
CASGGTAPNTGELFF
>-|TRBV6-2/TRBV6-3|-|TRBJ2-7
CASSYSGRVGTYEQYF
>-|TRBV11-2|TRBD1|TRBJ2-7
CASSNQWLGQASSYEQYF
>many|TRBV19|-|TRBJ2-7
CASSMVGDRYEQYF
>-|TRBV5-1|TRBD1|TRBJ1-6
CASSLAGGGNSPLHF
>-|TRBV6-5|-|TRBJ1-1
CASSYSTASTGLEAFF
>-|TRBV6-2/TRBV6-3|TRBD1|TRBJ1-6
CASSYWPGTGGNSPLHF
>many|TRBV29-1|TRBD1|TRBJ2-5
CSVDGDRVLAQYQETQYF
>-|TRBV12-3/TRBV12-4|TRBD1|TRBJ2-2
CASSLDRGRPGELFF
>-|TRBV12-3/TRBV12-4|-|TRBJ1-5
CASSLAPPQPQHF
>many|TRBV12-5|TRBD1|TRBJ1-5
CASGPGQVNQPQHF
>few|TRBV6-1|-|TRBJ1-1
CASSEARGLGTEAFF
>few|TRBV13|TRBD1|TRBJ1-1
CASSPGQGVDTEAFF
>-|TRBV28|-|TRBJ1-5
CASSSSTGINQPQHF
>few|TRBV5-1|-|TRBJ1-1
CASSPTRGAIGNTEAFF
>-|TRBV25-1|-|TRBJ1-1
CASSETGIGTEAFF
>many|TRBV5-1|-|TRBJ2-7
CASSLIGGTTYEQYF
>many|TRBV12-3/TRBV12-4|-|TRBJ1-5
CASSLGEGPQHF
>-|TRBV20-1|TRBD1|TRBJ1-6
CSAAGGTGNSPLHF
>many|TRBV12-3/TRBV12-4|-|TRBJ1-2
CASSPTTPSYGYTF
>many|TRBV12-3/TRBV12-4|-|TRBJ1-1
CASSPSRPVNTEAFF
>few|TRBV2|TRBD1|TRBJ1-2
CASRGQDTLGYTF
>many|TRBV12-3/TRBV12-4|-|TRBJ1-5
CASRPGYANQPQHF
>many|TRBV20-1|TRBD1|TRBJ1-1
CSARDHRGNTEAFF
>-|TRBV6-1|TRBD1|TRBJ1-1
CASIRDRGAFF
>many|TRBV2|-|TRBJ2-5
CASDGGPSLETQYF
>many|TRBV28|-|TRBJ1-5
CASSNGAGDQPQHF
>few|TRBV7-8|TRBD1|TRBJ2-7
CASSGGDRGYVYEQYF
>many|TRBV6-1|TRBD1|TRBJ2-2
CASSLDRVGELFF
>-|TRBV20-1|-|TRBJ1-5
CSANQVDQPQHF
>many|TRBV5-1|-|TRBJ1-6
CASSLAGDLRVAPLHF
>many|TRBV28|-|TRBJ2-7
CASSFLDASYEQYF
>-|TRBV12-3/TRBV12-4|-|TRBJ1-3
CASGGGVGNTIYF
>many|TRBV19|TRBD2|TRBJ2-2
CASSLGPGGTGELFF
>many|TRBV28|-|TRBJ2-5
CASSSGRQTQYF
>many|TRBV28|TRBD1|TRBJ2-2
CASSIRGRGAGELFF
>few|TRBV12-3/TRBV12-4|-|TRBJ2-4
CASSLERRLGKNIQYF
>-|TRBV5-1|-|TRBJ2-6
CASSLDRDPGAGANVLTF
>many|TRBV12-3/TRBV12-4|-|TRBJ2-5
CASSNTRQAPPKLETQYF
>many|TRBV6-1|-|TRBJ1-1
CASSDEGATEAFF
>many|TRBV6-5|-|TRBJ1-1
CASRQRAATEAFF
>few|TRBV12-3/TRBV12-4|TRBD1|TRBJ1-1
CASSFRGGRAEAFF
>many|TRBV6-2/TRBV6-3|-|TRBJ2-2
CASSAPFSSPGELFF
>-|TRBV7-6|TRBD1|TRBJ1-2
CASSSGQDYGYTF